Sequencing of this T cell receptor beta chain was carried out in a study of blood T cell repertoires in COVID-19. Across the whole study: T cells, B-cell-depleted T cells, or PBMCs supplied cDNA or gDNA.

Trimming removed 0 bases from V and 7 bases from J, with 16 bases in between. The CDR3 spans 16 residues. The V gene's germline CDR1 is MNHEY and CDR2 SVGAGI. Some clones are missing from TCRdb's copy, which holds only in-frame ones; the method was immunoSEQ multiplex PCR. The table includes approximately 89,000 clones, around 81% detected once. Sequenced: peripheral blood. The TCR was taken from a woman in her seventies with active or convalescent COVID-19. This chain joins TRBV6-5 and TRBJ1-5, with D possibly matching TRBD1 (5 bases). The CDR3 DNA sequence: TGTGCCAGCAGTTACTCTACGGGACCGAGCGGGCAGCCCCAGCATTTT. This codes for CASSYSTGPSGQPQHF.